This entry lists 18 T cell receptor beta chains sequenced from one sample in a study of blood T cell repertoires in COVID-19. Generated by immunoSEQ multiplex PCR, the TCRdb table keeps only in-frame clones and is missing some. The sample records 300,000 or so clones, roughly 92% being singletons. The sample consisted of peripheral blood. These TCRs come from a woman in her 30s with COVID-19, enrolled during active disease.

The chain couples TRBV5-5 to TRBJ1-2; D gene uncertain. V was shortened by 0 bases and J by 3 bases, with 12 bases between the two germline ends. Per the germline V gene, CDR1 is SGHKS and CDR2 is YYEKEE (reference sequence). The CDR3 extends over 15 amino acids. The CDR3 protein is CASSLERRADYGYTF. For the CDR3, the DNA is TGTGCCAGCAGCTTGGAGCGGCGAGCTGACTATGGCTACACCTTC.

The chain carries TRBV5-1 and TRBJ2-3, with D maybe TRBD1 (6 bases). Germline V CDR1 and CDR2: SGHRS, YFSETQ. The CDR3 is 16 amino acids. V was pared by 4 bases and J by 2 bases, with 17 bases between. The CDR3, as DNA: TGCGCCAGCAGCGACTGGGGGCTAGTTTCCACAGATACGCAGTATTTT. This codes for CASSDWGLVSTDTQYF.

The CDR3 reads CAWAPLAYEQYF. Written as DNA, the CDR3 is TGTGCCTGGGCGCCCCTAGCCTACGAGCAGTACTTC. The chain has TRBV30 and TRBJ2-7; no clear D gene. Per the germline V gene, CDR1 is GTSNPN and CDR2 is SVGIG (reference sequence). V shed 5 bases and J shed 2 bases, with 10 bases lying between them. The CDR3 has 12 residues.

The chain recombines TRBV5-1 with TRBJ1-4; 9 bases fit TRBD1. This CDR3 is 13 amino acids long. Germline CDR1 SGHRS, CDR2 YFSETQ. Germline trimming cut 4 bases from V and 8 bases from J; bases unmatched to any gene: 3. The CDR3 sequence: CASSPGQGEKLFF. The CDR3 DNA reads TGCGCCAGCAGCCCGGGACAGGGAGAAAAACTGTTTTTT.

The chain carries TRBV3-1 (or the pseudogene TRBV3-2) and TRBJ2-1; a weak D match, TRBD1 (6 bases). The germline CDR1 and CDR2 sequences are LGHDT and YNNKEL (reference sequence). The CDR3 totals 16 residues. V was shortened by 4 bases and J by 10 bases, with 23 bases between the two germline ends. CDR3 nucleotides: TGTGCCAGCAGCCCGCCCAACAGGGAGCCGGGCTTGGAGCAGTTCTTC. As protein: CASSPPNREPGLEQFF.

This chain uses TRBV28 with TRBJ1-5, with 7 bases that match TRBD1. With V trimmed by 4 bases and J by 1 base, 7 bases remained unmatched. Per the germline V gene, CDR1 is MDHEN and CDR2 is SYDVKM. The CDR3 consists of 16 residues. DNA for the CDR3: TGTGCCAGCAGTTCGCCGACAGGGTTAAGCAATCAGCCCCAGCATTTT. It yields the protein CASSSPTGLSNQPQHF. Full variable domain (remainder filled in from reference TRBV28 and TRBJ1-5): DVKVTQSSRYLVKRTGEKVFLECVQDMDHENMFWYRQDPGLGLRLIYFSYDVKMKEKGDIPEGYSVSREKKERFSLILESASTNQTSMYLCASSSPTGLSNQPQHFGDGTRLSIL.

The V call is TRBV7-2, the J call TRBJ1-2, with a tentative D call TRBD1 (6 bases). CDR3 size: 15 residues. The V gene lost 5 bases and the J gene lost 4 bases, with 17 bases spanning the gap. Germline loops: CDR1 SGHTA, CDR2 FQGNSA. The CDR3 reads CASSPAARGFYGYTF. The CDR3 nucleotides are TGTGCCAGCAGCCCGGCGGCCAGGGGCTTCTATGGCTACACCTTC.

V and J are TRBV21-1 and TRBJ2-3; no check of the table's D call, TRBD1, against the DNA was made. TRBV21-1 is assigned pseudogene status. The CDR3 has 15 residues. CDR3 loop: CASSRDRWDTDTQYF. CDR3 nucleotides: TGTGCCAGCAGCAGGGACAGATGGGATACAGATACGCAGTATTTT.

The chain combines TRBV12-5 with TRBJ2-7; TRBD1 matches 8 bases. This CDR3 spans 17 amino acids. The V gene end was trimmed by 7 bases and the J gene end by 0 bases; junction bases not matched to a gene: 14. From germline, CDR1 is LGHNT and CDR2 FRNRAP. The CDR3: CASAKDRVGALSYEQYF. CDR3 bases: TGTGCTAGTGCCAAGGACAGGGTAGGTGCACTCTCCTACGAGCAGTACTTC.

The rearrangement links TRBV6-1 to TRBJ1-4; TRBD1 is a possible D gene (5 bases). Trimming removed 4 bases from V and 5 bases from J, with 17 bases in between. Germline assignment: CDR1 MNHNS and CDR2 SASEGT. The CDR3 loop spans 16 amino acids. CDR3 in amino acids: CASSGDGGTGNEKLFF. The CDR3 bases are TGTGCCAGCAGTGGGGACGGAGGGACGGGAAATGAAAAACTGTTTTTT.

This chain uses TRBV6-5 with TRBJ2-5; the D gene is possibly TRBD2 (6 bases). V lost 4 bases, J lost 5 bases, and 17 bases lay in between. From germline, CDR1 is MNHEY and CDR2 SVGAGI. This CDR3 has 15 amino acids. The CDR3 nucleotides read TGTGCCAGCAGTTCAGGGAGTGCGGGGATCGAGACCCAGTACTTC. Translating gives CASSSGSAGIETQYF.

The V call is TRBV2, the J call TRBJ1-1; 8 bases line up with TRBD1. V dropped 3 bases and J dropped 4; count of bases not matched to a gene: 4. The CDR3 runs 14 residues. Per germline, CDR1 SNHLY and CDR2 FYNNEI. The CDR3 spells CASSDRRGPTEAFF. The DNA of the CDR3 is TGTGCCAGCAGTGATCGCAGGGGGCCCACTGAAGCTTTCTTT.

This chain joins TRBV30 and TRBJ1-2; D is possibly TRBD1 (6 bases). Germline V gene lookup returns CDR1 GTSNPN and CDR2 SVGIG (reference sequence). The CDR3 length is 13 residues. Deletions cut 7 bases from V and 4 bases from J, with 16 bases between. The CDR3 here is CASSLRDTYGYTF. The CDR3 DNA is TGTGCCTCATCCTTACGGGACACCTATGGCTACACCTTC.

The rearrangement joins TRBV7-2 to TRBJ2-7; tentative D call: TRBD2 (6 bases). V was clipped by 0 bases and J by 3 bases, with 12 bases between them. Germline V lookup: CDR1 SGHTA, CDR2 FQGNSA. This CDR3 spans 15 amino acids. CDR3 sequence reads: CASSLAGQGGYEQYF. The CDR3 DNA is TGTGCCAGCAGCTTAGCAGGGCAGGGAGGCTACGAGCAGTACTTC.

The V and J genes are TRBV28 and TRBJ1-4; D unresolved. Germline V gene sequence: CDR1 MDHEN, CDR2 SYDVKM. This CDR3 is built from 13 residues. V lost 6 bases and J lost 7, with 12 bases in between. CDR3 nucleotide sequence: TGTGCCAGCAGCCCCCCCGGAGGTGAAAAACTGTTTTTT. This codes for CASSPPGGEKLFF.

V is TRBV14 and J is TRBJ1-1, with 7 bases identical to TRBD1. V was pared by 2 bases and J by 5 bases, with 8 bases of the junction left unmatched. In germline, CDR1 is SGHDN, CDR2 FVKESK. The CDR3 runs 15 residues. The CDR3 DNA reads as TGTGCCAGCAGCCAAAGGAGAGGGGGCAGGACTGAAGCTTTCTTT. Translation: CASSQRRGGRTEAFF.

This clone was seen only once. The chain joins TRBV7-9 to TRBJ1-1; the D gene is possibly TRBD1 (5 bases). CDR1 is SEHNR, CDR2 FQNEAQ, per germline (reference sequence). V was clipped by 4 bases and J by 3 bases, with 15 bases between them. This CDR3 region has 15 residues. CDR3 residues: CASSSPGGGYTEAFF. In nucleotides, the CDR3 is TGTGCCAGCAGCTCCCCCGGGGGGGGGTACACTGAAGCTTTCTTT.

This clone appeared a single time. The J gene is TRBJ2-1, the V gene TRBV15, with D maybe TRBD2 (5 bases). The CDR3 is 15 residues long. Trimming cost V 5 bases and J 6 bases, with 17 bases left between them. Germline V gives CDR1 LNHNV, CDR2 YYDKDF (reference sequence). CDR3 coding DNA: TGTGCCACCAGCCTCAGGAGTGGCGGAGGCAATGAGCAGTTCTTC. The encoded protein is CATSLRSGGGNEQFF.